The clone carrying this T cell receptor (beta chain) has only one observation. The entry originates in a study of blood T cell repertoires in COVID-19. Background on the study: Researchers got acute and convalescent COVID-19 samples from the United States, Italy and Spain.

Original processing notes: Estimation of nucleated cell counts was performed using reference gene primer amplification. Profiling relied on immunoSEQ multiplex PCR, and the TCRdb table lists in-frame clones only, not all of them. V and J calls and clone size are as listed in that table; D and trimming were resolved from the DNA. This table has under 300,000 clones, around 90% appearing once. The J segment lost 1 base and the V segment lost 2 bases, leaving 13 bases of the junction unmatched. Germline lookup yields CDR1 LGHNA and CDR2 YSLEER. The CDR3 runs 19 residues. Sequenced input: peripheral blood. The TCR originated in a woman in her sixties or seventies with COVID-19, enrolled during active disease. This chain connects TRBV4-3 to TRBJ2-5; 10 positions match TRBD1. The CDR3 region has the DNA TGCGCCAGCAGCCAACCAAGAAGACAGGGGGCCCCCCTCCAAGAGACCCAGTACTTC. It encodes CASSQPRRQGAPLQETQYF.